Listed here are 2 T cell receptor beta chains from one sample, sequenced in a study of shared clonotypes between healthy human individuals. Clones were read by immunoSEQ multiplex PCR, and TCRdb kept only the in-frame ones, dropping some. The data show over a million clones, 70% to 80% seen once. The sample taken for sequencing was memory CD4+ T cells from PBMCs. The subset was: CD45RA-negative fraction. The receptors were gathered from a man aged 18 to 29 in good health. Some clones in this sample may be carry-over from other donors' samples.

The chain recombines TRBV7-2 with TRBJ2-7, with D perhaps being TRBD1 or TRBD2 (5 bases each). Deletions cut 5 bases from V and 4 bases from J, with 15 bases between. Germline values: CDR1 SGHTA, CDR2 FQGNSA. The CDR3 has 14 amino acids. CDR3 nucleotide sequence: TGTGCCAGCAGCCCCTCTGTCAGGGAGTACGAGCAGTACTTC. This gives the protein CASSPSVREYEQYF. Based on the CDR3 plus reference TRBV7-2 and TRBJ2-7, the full variable domain is GAGVSQSPSNKVTEKGKDVELRCDPISGHTALYWYRQSLGQGLEFLIYFQGNSAPDKSGLPSDRFSAERTGGSVSTLTIQRTQQEDSAVYLCASSPSVREYEQYFGPGTRLTVT.

This clone turned up a few times. The rearrangement joins TRBV6-5 to TRBJ1-1, with D tentatively TRBD1 (6 bases). The ends were cut back, 11 bases at V and 0 bases at J, with 19 bases in the middle. The CDR3 consists of 15 residues. Per the germline V gene, CDR1 is MNHEY and CDR2 is SVGAGI. The CDR3 here is CAQVTGKRLNTEAFF. In nucleotides, the CDR3 is TGTGCCCAAGTTACAGGGAAGAGGCTGAACACTGAAGCTTTCTTT.